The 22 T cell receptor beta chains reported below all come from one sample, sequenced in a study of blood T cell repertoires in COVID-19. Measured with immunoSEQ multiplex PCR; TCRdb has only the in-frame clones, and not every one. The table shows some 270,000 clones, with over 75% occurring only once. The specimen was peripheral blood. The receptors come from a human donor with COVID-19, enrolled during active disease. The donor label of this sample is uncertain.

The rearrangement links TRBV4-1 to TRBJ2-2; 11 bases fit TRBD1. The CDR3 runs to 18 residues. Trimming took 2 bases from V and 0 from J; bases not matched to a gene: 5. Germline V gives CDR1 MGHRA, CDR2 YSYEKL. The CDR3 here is CASSQFRDRGTNTGELFF. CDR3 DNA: TGCGCCAGCAGCCAATTCCGGGACAGGGGGACGAACACCGGGGAGCTGTTTTTT.

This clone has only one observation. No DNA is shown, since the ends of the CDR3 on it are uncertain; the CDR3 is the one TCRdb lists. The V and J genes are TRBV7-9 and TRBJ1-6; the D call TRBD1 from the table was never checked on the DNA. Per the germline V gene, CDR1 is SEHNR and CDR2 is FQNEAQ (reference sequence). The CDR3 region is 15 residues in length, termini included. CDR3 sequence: CASGFGPGDYSPLHF.

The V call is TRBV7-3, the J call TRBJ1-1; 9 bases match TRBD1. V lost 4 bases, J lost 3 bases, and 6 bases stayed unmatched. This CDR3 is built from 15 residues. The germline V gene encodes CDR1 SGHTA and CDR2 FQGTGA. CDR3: CASSSRGQGDTEAFF. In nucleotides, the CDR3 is TGTGCCAGCAGCTCCAGGGGACAGGGCGACACTGAAGCTTTCTTT.

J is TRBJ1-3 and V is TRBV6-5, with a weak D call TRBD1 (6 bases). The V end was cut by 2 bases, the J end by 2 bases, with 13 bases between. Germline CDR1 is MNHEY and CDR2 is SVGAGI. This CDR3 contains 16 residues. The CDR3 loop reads CASSYGGGATGNTIYF. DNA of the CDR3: TGTGCCAGCAGTTACGGGGGGGGCGCGACTGGAAACACCATATATTTT.

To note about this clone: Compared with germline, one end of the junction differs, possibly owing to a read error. CDR3 protein: CSASVSGNSPLHF. The CDR3 nucleotides are TGCAGCGCTAGTGTTAGCGGTAATTCACCCCTCCACTTT. The V gene is TRBV20-1, the J gene TRBJ1-6, with D hard to call. Germline V gene sequence: CDR1 DFQATT, CDR2 SNEGSKA (reference sequence). This CDR3 has 13 amino acids.

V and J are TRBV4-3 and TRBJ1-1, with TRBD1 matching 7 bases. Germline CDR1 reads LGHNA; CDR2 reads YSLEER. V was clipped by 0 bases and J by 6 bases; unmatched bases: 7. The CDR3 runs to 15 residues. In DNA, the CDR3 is TGCGCCAGCAGCCAAGATTATAGGGGGCTCGCTGAAGCTTTCTTT. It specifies CASSQDYRGLAEAFF.

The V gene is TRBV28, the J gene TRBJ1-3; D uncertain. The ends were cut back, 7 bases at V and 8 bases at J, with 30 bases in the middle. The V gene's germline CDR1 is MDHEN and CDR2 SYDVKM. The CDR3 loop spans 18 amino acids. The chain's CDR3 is CASMPPPRHLSGSYTIYF. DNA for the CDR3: TGTGCCAGCATGCCTCCCCCCCGACACCTATCCGGGAGCTACACCATATATTTT.

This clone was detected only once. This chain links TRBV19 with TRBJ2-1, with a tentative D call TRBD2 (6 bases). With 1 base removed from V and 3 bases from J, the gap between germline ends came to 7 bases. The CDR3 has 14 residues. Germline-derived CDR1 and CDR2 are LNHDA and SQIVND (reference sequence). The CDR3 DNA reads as TGTGCCAGTAGTATAGCGGGGGACTACAATGAGCAGTTCTTC. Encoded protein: CASSIAGDYNEQFF.

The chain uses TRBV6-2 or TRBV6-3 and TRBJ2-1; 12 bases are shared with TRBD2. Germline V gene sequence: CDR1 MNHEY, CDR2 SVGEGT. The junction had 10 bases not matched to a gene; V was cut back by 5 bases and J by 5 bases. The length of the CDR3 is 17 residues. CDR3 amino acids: CASSNLLAGGYNNEQFF. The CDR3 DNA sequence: TGTGCCAGCAGTAACCTCCTAGCGGGAGGGTACAACAATGAGCAGTTCTTC.

The CDR3 nucleotides are TGTGCCAGCAGCCCGACAGAGAGCACCATATATTTT. It codes for CASSPTESTIYF. The chain uses TRBV11-2 and TRBJ1-3; perhaps TRBD1 as D (5 bases). The CDR3 extends over 12 amino acids. Trimming removed 5 bases at V and 9 bases at J, with 11 bases between. Germline V gene data show CDR1 as SGHAT and CDR2 as FQNNGV.

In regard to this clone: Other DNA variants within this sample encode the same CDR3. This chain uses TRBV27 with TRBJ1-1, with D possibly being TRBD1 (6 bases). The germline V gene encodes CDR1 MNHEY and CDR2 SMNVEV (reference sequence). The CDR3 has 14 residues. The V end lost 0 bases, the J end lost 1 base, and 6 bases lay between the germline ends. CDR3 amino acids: CASSLSTGNTEAFF. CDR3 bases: TGTGCCAGCAGTTTATCGACAGGGAACACTGAAGCTTTCTTT.

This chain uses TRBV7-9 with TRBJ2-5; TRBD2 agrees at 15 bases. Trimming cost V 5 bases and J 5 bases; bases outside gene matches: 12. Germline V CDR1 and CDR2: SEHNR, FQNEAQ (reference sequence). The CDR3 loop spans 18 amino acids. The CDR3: CASSPNGLAGGQGETQYF. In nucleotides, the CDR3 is TGTGCCAGCAGCCCTAATGGACTAGCGGGAGGGCAGGGGGAGACCCAGTACTTC.

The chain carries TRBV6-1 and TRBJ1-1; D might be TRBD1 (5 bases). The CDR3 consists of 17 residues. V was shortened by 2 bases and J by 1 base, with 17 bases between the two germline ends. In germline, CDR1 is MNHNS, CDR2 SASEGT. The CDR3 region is CASSEFPVGGANTEAFF. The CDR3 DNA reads TGTGCCAGCAGTGAATTCCCGGTGGGGGGTGCGAACACTGAAGCTTTCTTT.

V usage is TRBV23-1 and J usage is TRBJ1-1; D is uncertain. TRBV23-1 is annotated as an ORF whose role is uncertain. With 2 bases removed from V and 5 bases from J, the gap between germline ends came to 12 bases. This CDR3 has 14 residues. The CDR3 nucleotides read TGCGCCAGCAGTCAACCCGGGAAGCGGACTGAAGCTTTCTTT. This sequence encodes CASSQPGKRTEAFF.

CDR3 nucleotide sequence: TGCGCCAGCAGCTTTAGTAAGTCGGGCTACAATGAGCAGTTCTTC. Translating it yields CASSFSKSGYNEQFF. The chain employs TRBV5-1 and TRBJ2-1; no firm D call. The ends were cut back, 2 bases at V and 3 bases at J, with 12 bases in the middle. There are 15 residues in the CDR3. Germline V lookup: CDR1 SGHRS, CDR2 YFSETQ.

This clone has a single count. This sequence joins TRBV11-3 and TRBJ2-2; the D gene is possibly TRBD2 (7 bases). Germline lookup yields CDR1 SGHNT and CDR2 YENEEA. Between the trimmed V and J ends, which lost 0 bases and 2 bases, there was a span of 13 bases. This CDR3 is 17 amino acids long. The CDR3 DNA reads TGTGCCAGCAGCTTAGAGCGGGGGCTCATTAACACCGGGGAGCTGTTTTTT. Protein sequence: CASSLERGLINTGELFF.

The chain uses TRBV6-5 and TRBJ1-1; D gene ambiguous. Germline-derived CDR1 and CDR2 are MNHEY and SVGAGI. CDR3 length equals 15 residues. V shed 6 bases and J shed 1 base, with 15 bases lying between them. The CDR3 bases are TGTGCCAGCAGGCCGCGCCCCAGCGGGAACACTGAAGCTTTCTTT. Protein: CASRPRPSGNTEAFF.

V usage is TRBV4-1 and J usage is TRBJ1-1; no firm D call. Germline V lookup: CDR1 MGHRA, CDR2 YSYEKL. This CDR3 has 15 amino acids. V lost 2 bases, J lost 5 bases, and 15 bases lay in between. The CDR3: CASSQRTLEDTEAFF. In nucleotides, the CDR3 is TGCGCCAGCAGCCAACGTACTCTAGAGGATACTGAAGCTTTCTTT.

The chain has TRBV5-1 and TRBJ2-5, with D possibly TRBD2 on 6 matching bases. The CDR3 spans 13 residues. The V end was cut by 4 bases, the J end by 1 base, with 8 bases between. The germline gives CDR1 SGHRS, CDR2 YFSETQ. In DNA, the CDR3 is TGCGCCAGCAGCATAGCGGTCCAAGAGACCCAGTACTTC. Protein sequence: CASSIAVQETQYF.

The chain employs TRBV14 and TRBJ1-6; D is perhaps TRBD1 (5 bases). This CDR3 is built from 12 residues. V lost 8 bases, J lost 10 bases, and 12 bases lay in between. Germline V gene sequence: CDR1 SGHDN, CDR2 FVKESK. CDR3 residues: CASGQGSSPLHF. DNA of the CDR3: TGTGCCAGCGGGCAGGGAAGCTCACCCCTCCACTTT.

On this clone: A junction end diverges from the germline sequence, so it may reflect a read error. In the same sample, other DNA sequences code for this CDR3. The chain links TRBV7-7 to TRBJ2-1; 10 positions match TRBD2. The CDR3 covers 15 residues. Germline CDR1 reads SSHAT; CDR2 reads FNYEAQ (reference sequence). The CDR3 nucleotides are TGTGCTAGCAGCTTAGGGTTAGCGGGGGGCAATGAGCAGTTCTTC. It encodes CASSLGLAGGNEQFF.

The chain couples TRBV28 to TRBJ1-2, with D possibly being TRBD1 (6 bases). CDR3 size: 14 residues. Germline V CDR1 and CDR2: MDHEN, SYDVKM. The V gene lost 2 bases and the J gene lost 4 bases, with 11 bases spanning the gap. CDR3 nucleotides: TGTGCCAGCAGTTTAAGTGGGGGCGGCTATGGCTACACCTTC. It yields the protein CASSLSGGGYGYTF.